This TCR beta chain was obtained from a study of T cells after yellow fever vaccination. The CDR3 has 14 residues. Germline V gives CDR1 SGHRS, CDR2 YFSETQ. The V end was cut by 0 bases, the J end by 4 bases, with 9 bases between. Regarding the study as a whole: There was a small share of clonotypes that showed up in both the CD4 and CD8 compartments. Researchers report a weaker secondary response that nonetheless peaked faster, day 5 versus 15.

TCRdb analysed the 5' RACE reads with MiXCR anew, one entry per CDR3 protein. The table lists 450,000 to 600,000 distinct CDR3 sequences, around 17% of them singletons. This clonotype was counted at least ten times. Its antigen is unidentified. The sequence came from a man aged 18 to 29 who received the YFV17D yellow fever vaccine. The sample in question was PBMCs, obtained roughly 5 days after the first yellow fever vaccination. The chain employs TRBV5-1 and TRBJ2-3; D not resolved. The CDR3: CASSLGLRADTQYF. The CDR3 DNA follows: TGCGCCAGCAGCTTGGGCCTCCGGGCAGATACGCAGTATTTT.